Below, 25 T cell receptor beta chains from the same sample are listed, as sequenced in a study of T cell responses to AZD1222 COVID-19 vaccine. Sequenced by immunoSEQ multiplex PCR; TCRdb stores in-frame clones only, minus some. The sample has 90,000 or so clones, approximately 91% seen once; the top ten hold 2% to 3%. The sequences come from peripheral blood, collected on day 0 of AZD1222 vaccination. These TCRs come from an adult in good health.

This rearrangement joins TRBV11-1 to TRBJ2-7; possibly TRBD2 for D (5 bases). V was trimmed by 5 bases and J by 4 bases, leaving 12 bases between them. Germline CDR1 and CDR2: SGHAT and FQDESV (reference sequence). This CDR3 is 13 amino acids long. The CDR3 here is CASSPTTTYEQYF. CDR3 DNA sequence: TGTGCCAGCAGCCCCACGACTACTTACGAGCAGTACTTC.

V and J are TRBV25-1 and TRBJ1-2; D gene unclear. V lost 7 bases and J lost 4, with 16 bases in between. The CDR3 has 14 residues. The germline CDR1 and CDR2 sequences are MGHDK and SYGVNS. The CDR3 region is CASTPQDTSYGYTF. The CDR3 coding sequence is TGTGCCAGCACTCCGCAAGACACATCCTATGGCTACACCTTC.

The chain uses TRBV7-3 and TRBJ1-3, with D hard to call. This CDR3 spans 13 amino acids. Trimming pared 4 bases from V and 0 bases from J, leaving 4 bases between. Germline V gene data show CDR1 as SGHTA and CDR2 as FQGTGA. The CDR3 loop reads CASSSHSGNTIYF. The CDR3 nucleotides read TGTGCCAGCAGCTCCCACTCTGGAAACACCATATATTTT.

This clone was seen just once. The CDR3 DNA reads as TGTGCCTGGAACCTTCCAGGGGCTGGCTACACCTTC. It translates to CAWNLPGAGYTF. V is TRBV30 and J is TRBJ1-2; TRBD1 might be the D (6 bases). This CDR3 is built from 12 residues. V was trimmed by 4 bases and J by 7 bases, leaving 13 bases between them. CDR1 is GTSNPN, CDR2 SVGIG, per germline (reference sequence).

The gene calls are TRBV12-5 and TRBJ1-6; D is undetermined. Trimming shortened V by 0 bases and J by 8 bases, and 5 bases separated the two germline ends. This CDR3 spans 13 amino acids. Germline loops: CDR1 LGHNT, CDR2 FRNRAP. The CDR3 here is CASGLVGDSPLHF. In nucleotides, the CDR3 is TGTGCTAGTGGTTTGGTTGGGGATTCACCCCTCCACTTT.

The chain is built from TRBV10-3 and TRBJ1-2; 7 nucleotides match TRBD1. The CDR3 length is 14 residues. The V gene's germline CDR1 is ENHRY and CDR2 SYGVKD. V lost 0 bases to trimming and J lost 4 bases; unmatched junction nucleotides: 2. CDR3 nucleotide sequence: TGTGCCATCAGTGAGTCCAGGGACAGCTATGGCTACACCTTC. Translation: CAISESRDSYGYTF.

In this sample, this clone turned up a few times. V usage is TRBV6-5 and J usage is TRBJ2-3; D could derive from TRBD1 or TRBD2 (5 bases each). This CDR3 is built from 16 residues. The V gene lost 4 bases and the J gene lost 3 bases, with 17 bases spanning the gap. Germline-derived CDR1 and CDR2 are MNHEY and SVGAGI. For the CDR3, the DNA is TGTGCCAGCAGTTCCCTCCGGGACCGCCGAACAGATACGCAGTATTTT. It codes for CASSSLRDRRTDTQYF.

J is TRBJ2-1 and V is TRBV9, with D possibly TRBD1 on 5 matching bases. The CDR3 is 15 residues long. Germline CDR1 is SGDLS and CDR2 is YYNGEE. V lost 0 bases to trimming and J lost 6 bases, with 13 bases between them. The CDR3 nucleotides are TGTGCCAGCAGCGTAGAGGTAAGGGGAAGCAATGAGCAGTTCTTC. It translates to CASSVEVRGSNEQFF.

CDR3 in DNA: TGTGCCAGCAGCAAAGAGTTCCAGGGGGGGAATCAGCCCCAGCATTTT. Translation gives CASSKEFQGGNQPQHF. This rearrangement joins TRBV21-1 to TRBJ1-5. TRBV21-1 is termed a pseudogene. The CDR3 spans 16 residues.

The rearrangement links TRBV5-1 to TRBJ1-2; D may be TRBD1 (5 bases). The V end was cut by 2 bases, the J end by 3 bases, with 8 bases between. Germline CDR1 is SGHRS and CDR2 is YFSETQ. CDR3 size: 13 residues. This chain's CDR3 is CASSFGADYGYTF. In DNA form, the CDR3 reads TGCGCCAGCAGCTTCGGGGCGGACTATGGCTACACCTTC.

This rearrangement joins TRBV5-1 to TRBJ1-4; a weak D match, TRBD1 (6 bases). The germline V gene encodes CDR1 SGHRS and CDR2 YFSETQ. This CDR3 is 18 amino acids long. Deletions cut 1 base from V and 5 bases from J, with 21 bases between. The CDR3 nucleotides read TGCGCCAGCAGCTTGACAGGGCCCATCCAGTCATCCAATGAAAAACTGTTTTTT. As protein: CASSLTGPIQSSNEKLFF.

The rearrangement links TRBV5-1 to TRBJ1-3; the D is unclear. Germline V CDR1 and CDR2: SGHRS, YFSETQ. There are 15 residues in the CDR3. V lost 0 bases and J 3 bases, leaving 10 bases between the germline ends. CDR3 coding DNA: TGCGCCAGCAGCTTGGGGGCAGACTATGGAAACACCATATATTTT. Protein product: CASSLGADYGNTIYF. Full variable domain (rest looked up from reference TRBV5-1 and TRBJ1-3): KAGVTQTPRYLIKTRGQQVTLSCSPISGHRSVSWYQQTPGQGLQFLFEYFSETQRNKGNFPGRFSGRQFSNSRSEMNVSTLELGDSALYLCASSLGADYGNTIYFGEGSWLTVV.

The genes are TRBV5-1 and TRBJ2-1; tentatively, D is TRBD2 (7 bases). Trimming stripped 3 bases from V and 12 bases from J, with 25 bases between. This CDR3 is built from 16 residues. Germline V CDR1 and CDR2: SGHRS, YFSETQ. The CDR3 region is CASSSVLRGGGGAQFF. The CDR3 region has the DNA TGCGCCAGCAGCTCCGTTTTGAGGGGGGGCGGTGGGGCGCAGTTCTTC.

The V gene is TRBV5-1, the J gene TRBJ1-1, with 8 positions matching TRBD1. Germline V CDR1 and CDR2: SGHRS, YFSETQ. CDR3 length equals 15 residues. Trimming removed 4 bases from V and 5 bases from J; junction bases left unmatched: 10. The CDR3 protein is CASSPRTGIRTEAFF. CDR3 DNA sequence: TGCGCCAGCAGCCCGAGGACAGGGATACGTACTGAAGCTTTCTTT.

CDR3 region: CASSPGQGNEQFF. In DNA form, the CDR3 reads TGTGCCAGCAGTCCCGGACAGGGTAATGAGCAGTTCTTC. The chain recombines TRBV28 with TRBJ2-1; 8 positions match TRBD1. CDR3 length equals 13 residues. The trim removed 5 bases at V and 7 bases at J, leaving 4 bases unmatched. Germline V CDR1 and CDR2: MDHEN, SYDVKM.

CDR3 residues: CASSAEVEGGYSNQPQHF. CDR3 DNA: TGTGCCAGCAGCGCGGAGGTTGAAGGAGGATATAGCAATCAGCCCCAGCATTTT. The rearrangement uses TRBV3-1 (or the pseudogene TRBV3-2) and TRBJ1-5; D remains ambiguous. The V and J ends lost 5 bases and 0 bases respectively, with 20 bases between them. Germline CDR1 and CDR2: LGHDT and YNNKEL (reference sequence). This CDR3 has 18 amino acids.

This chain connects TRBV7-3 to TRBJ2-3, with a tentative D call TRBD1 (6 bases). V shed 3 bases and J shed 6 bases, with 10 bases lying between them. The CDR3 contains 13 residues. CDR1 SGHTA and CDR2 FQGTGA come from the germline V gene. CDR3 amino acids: CASSLTGDDTQYF. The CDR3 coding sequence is TGTGCCAGCAGCTTGACAGGAGACGATACGCAGTATTTT.

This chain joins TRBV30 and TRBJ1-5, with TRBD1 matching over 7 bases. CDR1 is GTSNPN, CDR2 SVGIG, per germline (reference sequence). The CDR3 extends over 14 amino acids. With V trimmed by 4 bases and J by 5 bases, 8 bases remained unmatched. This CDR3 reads CAWNQRGGDQPQHF. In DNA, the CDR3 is TGTGCCTGGAACCAAAGAGGGGGCGATCAGCCCCAGCATTTT.

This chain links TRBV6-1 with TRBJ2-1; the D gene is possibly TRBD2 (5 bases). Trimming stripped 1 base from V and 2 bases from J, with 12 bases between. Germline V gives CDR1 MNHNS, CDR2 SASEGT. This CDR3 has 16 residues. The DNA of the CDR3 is TGTGCCAGCAGTGAAGGACGGGGTATTGCCTACAATGAGCAGTTCTTC. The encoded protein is CASSEGRGIAYNEQFF.

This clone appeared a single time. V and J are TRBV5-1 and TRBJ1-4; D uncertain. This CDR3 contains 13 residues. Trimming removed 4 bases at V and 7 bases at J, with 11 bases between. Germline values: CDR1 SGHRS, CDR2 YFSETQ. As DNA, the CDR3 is TGCGCCAGCAGCCCGGGTAGTTTTGAAAAACTGTTTTTT. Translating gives CASSPGSFEKLFF. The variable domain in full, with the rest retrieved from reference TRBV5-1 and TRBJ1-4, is KAGVTQTPRYLIKTRGQQVTLSCSPISGHRSVSWYQQTPGQGLQFLFEYFSETQRNKGNFPGRFSGRQFSNSRSEMNVSTLELGDSALYLCASSPGSFEKLFFGSGTQLSVL.

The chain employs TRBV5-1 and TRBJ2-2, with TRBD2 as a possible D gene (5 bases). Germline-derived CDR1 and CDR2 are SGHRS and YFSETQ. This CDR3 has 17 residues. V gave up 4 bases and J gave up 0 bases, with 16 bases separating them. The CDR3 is CASSPLWRTPNTGELFF. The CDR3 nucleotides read TGCGCCAGCAGCCCTCTTTGGCGGACTCCGAACACCGGGGAGCTGTTTTTT.

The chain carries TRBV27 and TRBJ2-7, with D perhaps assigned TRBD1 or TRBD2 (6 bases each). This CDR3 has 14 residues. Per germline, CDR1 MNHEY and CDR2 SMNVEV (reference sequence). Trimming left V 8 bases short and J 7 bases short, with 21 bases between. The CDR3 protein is CASSPGAGLPEQYF. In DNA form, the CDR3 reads TGTGCCAGCTCCCCGGGGGCGGGGCTCCCTGAGCAGTACTTC.

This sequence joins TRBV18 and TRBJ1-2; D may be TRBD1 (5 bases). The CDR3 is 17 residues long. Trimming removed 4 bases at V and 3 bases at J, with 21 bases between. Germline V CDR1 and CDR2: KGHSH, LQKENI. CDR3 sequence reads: CASSLRLGEKGDYGYTF. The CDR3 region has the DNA TGTGCCAGCTCACTACGTTTGGGGGAAAAGGGCGACTATGGCTACACCTTC. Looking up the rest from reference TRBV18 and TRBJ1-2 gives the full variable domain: NAGVMQNPRHLVRRRGQEARLRCSPMKGHSHVYWYRQLPEEGLKFMVYLQKENIIDESGMPKERFSAEFPKEGPSILRIQQVVRGDSAAYFCASSLRLGEKGDYGYTFGSGTRLTVV.

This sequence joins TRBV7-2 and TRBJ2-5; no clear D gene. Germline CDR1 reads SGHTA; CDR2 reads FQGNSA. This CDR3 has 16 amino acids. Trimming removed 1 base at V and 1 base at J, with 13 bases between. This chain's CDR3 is CASSLGLTVPQETQYF. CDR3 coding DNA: TGTGCCAGCAGCTTAGGGTTAACAGTACCCCAAGAGACCCAGTACTTC.

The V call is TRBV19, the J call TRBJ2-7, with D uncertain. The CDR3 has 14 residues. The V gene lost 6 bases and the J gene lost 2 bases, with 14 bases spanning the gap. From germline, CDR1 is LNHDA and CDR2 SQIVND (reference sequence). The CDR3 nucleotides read TGTGCCAGTAGCCCTTTGGACCCTCCCTACGAGCAGTACTTC. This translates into CASSPLDPPYEQYF.